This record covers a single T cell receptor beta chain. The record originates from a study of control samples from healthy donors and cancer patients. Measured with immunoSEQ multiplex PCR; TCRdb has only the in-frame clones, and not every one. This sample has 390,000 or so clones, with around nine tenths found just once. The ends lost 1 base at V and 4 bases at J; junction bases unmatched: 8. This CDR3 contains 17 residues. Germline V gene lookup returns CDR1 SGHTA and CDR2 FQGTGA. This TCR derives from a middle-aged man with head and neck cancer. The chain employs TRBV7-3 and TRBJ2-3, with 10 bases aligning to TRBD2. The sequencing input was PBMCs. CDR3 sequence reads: CASSLMASGSGADTQYF. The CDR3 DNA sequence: TGTGCCAGCAGCTTAATGGCTAGCGGGAGTGGGGCAGATACGCAGTATTTT.